These T cell receptor beta chains were read from a single sample in a study of blood T cell repertoires in COVID-19. The method was immunoSEQ multiplex PCR; TCRdb's version includes in-frame clones alone and lacks a portion of them. This sample has about 220,000 clones, with approximately 80% found just once. Material for sequencing was peripheral blood. The receptors were gathered from a man aged 30-40 years with active or convalescent COVID-19. The CDR3 runs from the conserved cysteine through the conserved F or W. The D gene is left open where the match is weak. Size is stated for part of the rows, as once, few or many counts, or as a class when the clone is expanded.

TRBJ1-1	.	.	TRBV4-2	CASSQGRGWQNTEAFF	TGTGCCAGCAGCCAGGGCCGTGGTTGGCAGAACACTGAAGCTTTCTTT
TRBJ1-1	few	.	TRBV7-6	CASRDTNTEAFF	TGTGCCAGCAGGGACACGAACACTGAAGCTTTCTTT
TRBJ1-2	.	.	TRBV21-1	CASSKRCGIRDSPYGYTF	TGTGCCAGCAGCAAAAGGTGTGGGATCCGGGACTCTCCCTATGGCTACACCTTC
TRBJ2-5	.	.	TRBV9	CASSVAGADQETQYF	TGTGCCAGCAGCGTAGCTGGTGCAGACCAAGAGACCCAGTACTTC
TRBJ2-3	.	TRBD2	TRBV4-3	CASSQVVAGGLDTQYF	TGCGCCAGCAGCCAAGTAGTAGCGGGGGGTCTTGATACGCAGTATTTT
TRBJ1-3	.	.	TRBV7-2	CASSFLGGSGNTIYF	TGTGCCAGCAGCTTTCTGGGGGGATCAGGAAACACCATATATTTT
TRBJ1-3	.	.	TRBV9	CASSVTAGSGNTIYF	TGTGCCAGCAGCGTAACGGCAGGCTCTGGAAACACCATATATTTT
TRBJ1-4	.	.	TRBV19	CASEGANEKLFF	TGTGCCAGTGAGGGAGCTAATGAAAAACTGTTTTTT
TRBJ2-2	.	.	TRBV4-2	CASSQAEYTGELFF	TGTGCCAGCAGCCAGGCGGAGTACACCGGGGAGCTGTTTTTT
TRBJ1-6	.	.	TRBV28	CASTQPDRNNSPLHF	TGTGCCAGCACTCAGCCCGACAGGAACAATTCACCCCTCCACTTT
TRBJ1-4	.	TRBD1	TRBV3-1/TRBV3-2	CASSQERARQGAEKLFF	TGTGCCAGCAGCCAAGAACGGGCGAGACAGGGGGCTGAAAAACTGTTTTTT
TRBJ2-5	.	TRBD2	TRBV28	CASTGTSGRGPIQETQYF	TGTGCCAGCACTGGGACTAGCGGGAGGGGCCCAATCCAAGAGACCCAGTACTTC
TRBJ1-2	.	TRBD1	TRBV7-6	CASSPYRGQGYGYTF	TGTGCCAGCAGCCCATACAGGGGGCAGGGATATGGCTACACCTTC
TRBJ2-7	.	.	TRBV27	CASSLFQGLVDEQYF	TGTGCCAGCAGTTTATTTCAGGGGTTGGTGGACGAGCAGTACTTC
TRBJ1-2	.	TRBD1	TRBV6-6	CASRRTDRGELYTF	TGTGCCAGCAGGCGAACAGACAGGGGGGAATTATACACCTTC
TRBJ1-4	few	.	TRBV7-9	CASETGTPNEKLFF	TGTGCCAGCGAGACCGGGACACCGAATGAAAAACTGTTTTTT
TRBJ1-2	once	.	TRBV18	CASSPPIEKPTKGGYTF	TGTGCCAGCTCACCACCTATCGAGAAGCCTACAAAGGGGGGCTACACCTTC
TRBJ1-6	.	.	TRBV7-2	CASSPGPGVILHF	TGTGCCAGCAGCCCAGGCCCAGGGGTTATCCTCCACTTT
TRBJ1-6	.	TRBD1	TRBV5-4	CASSGDRVNSPLHF	TGTGCCAGCAGTGGGGACAGGGTAAATTCACCCCTCCACTTT
TRBJ1-2	.	TRBD1	TRBV7-2	CAASPTGWGYGYTF	TGTGCCGCAAGTCCGACAGGGTGGGGCTATGGCTACACCTTC
TRBJ2-1	.	.	TRBV10-2	CASSESTWASYNEQFF	TGCGCCAGCAGTGAGTCGACGTGGGCCTCCTACAATGAGCAGTTCTTC
TRBJ1-2	.	.	TRBV4-2	CASSQDRGLYRGYTF	TGTGCCAGCAGCCAAGATCGAGGACTCTACCGGGGCTACACCTTC
TRBJ2-2	few	TRBD2	TRBV7-9	CASTLRGASGGAFSRTGELFF	TGTGCCAGCACCCTCCGCGGGGCTAGCGGGGGGGCCTTCAGTCGCACCGGGGAGCTGTTTTTT
TRBJ2-7	.	TRBD2	TRBV15	CATRPRGDRAGALYEQYF	TGTGCCACCAGGCCGAGGGGTGATCGTGCGGGAGCGCTCTACGAGCAGTACTTC
TRBJ1-4	.	TRBD1	TRBV6-5	CASTWGTGNEKLFF	TGTGCCAGCACCTGGGGGACAGGGAATGAAAAACTGTTTTTT
TRBJ2-7	once	.	TRBV24-1	CATSDPGSGRYEQYF	TGTGCCACCAGTGACCCCGGATCAGGGCGGTACGAGCAGTACTTC
TRBJ2-5	.	.	TRBV2	CASNPEKTQYF	TGTGCCAGCAATCCCGAGAAGACCCAGTACTTC
TRBJ2-5	.	.	TRBV7-7	CASSSWAYGQETQYF	TGTGCTAGCAGCTCCTGGGCCTACGGCCAAGAGACCCAGTACTTC
TRBJ1-2	few	.	TRBV6-5	CASSPRTARGYTF	TGTGCCAGCAGTCCTAGGACAGCAAGGGGCTACACCTTC
TRBJ1-1	few	.	TRBV18	CASSPSQEATEAFF	TGTGCCAGCTCACCCTCTCAGGAGGCCACTGAAGCTTTCTTT
TRBJ2-7	.	.	TRBV10-1	CASSPGRTYEQYF	TGCGCCAGCAGTCCAGGGAGGACCTACGAGCAGTACTTC
TRBJ1-5	.	.	TRBV7-8	CASSLDGNQPQHF	TGTGCCAGCAGCTTAGACGGTAATCAGCCCCAGCATTTT
TRBJ1-2	.	.	TRBV4-1	CASSLRTNYGYTF	TGCGCCAGCAGCCTCAGGACAAACTATGGCTACACCTTC
TRBJ2-5	.	.	TRBV18	CASSPRRETQYF	TGTGCCAGCTCACCCCGGAGGGAGACCCAGTACTTC
TRBJ2-7	.	TRBD1	TRBV25-1	CASRGDRAYEQYF	TGTGCCAGCAGGGGGGACAGGGCTTACGAGCAGTACTTC
TRBJ1-1	few	.	TRBV5-5	CASSLALSHTEAFF	TGTGCCAGCAGCTTGGCGCTCAGTCACACTGAAGCTTTCTTT
TRBJ1-2	.	.	TRBV7-3	CASSLTSAGNGYTF	TGTGCCAGCAGCTTAACATCGGCAGGGAATGGCTACACCTTC
TRBJ1-5	few	.	TRBV27	CASSLVRGEPQHF	TGTGCCAGCAGTTTAGTCCGGGGTGAGCCCCAGCATTTT
TRBJ1-4	few	TRBD1	TRBV19	CASSPRGQGNEKLFF	TGTGCCAGTAGTCCCCGGGGACAGGGGAATGAAAAACTGTTTTTT
TRBJ2-3	once	.	TRBV20-1	CSASGRRTDTQYF	TGCAGTGCTAGTGGGAGACGCACAGATACGCAGTATTTT
TRBJ2-7	.	.	TRBV7-2	CASSLAKGQGSYEQYF	TGTGCCAGCAGCTTAGCGAAGGGGCAGGGTTCCTACGAGCAGTACTTC
TRBJ1-2	once	TRBD1	TRBV9	CASSDGQGYYGYTF	TGTGCCAGCAGCGACGGACAGGGATACTATGGCTACACCTTC
TRBJ2-7	few	TRBD2	TRBV27	CASGELAAYEQYF	TGTGCCAGCGGAGAACTAGCGGCTTACGAGCAGTACTTC
TRBJ1-6	.	.	TRBV6-5	CASSTDRNSPLHF	TGTGCCAGCAGTACTGACAGGAATTCACCCCTCCACTTT
TRBJ1-1	.	.	TRBV6-2/TRBV6-3	CASSYPAEAFF	TGTGCCAGCAGTTACCCGGCTGAAGCTTTCTTT
TRBJ2-7	.	TRBD1	TRBV3-1/TRBV3-2	CASSRQGLSYEQYF	TGTGCCAGCAGCCGACAGGGCCTCTCCTACGAGCAGTACTTC
TRBJ1-1	.	TRBD1	TRBV5-6	CASRYGTGKVTEAFF	TGTGCCAGCAGATACGGGACAGGGAAGGTCACTGAAGCTTTCTTT
TRBJ2-3	once	TRBD2	TRBV4-1	CASSQGTSGVSTDTQYF	TGCGCCAGCAGCCAAGGGACTAGCGGGGTGTCCACAGATACGCAGTATTTT
TRBJ2-7	few	.	TRBV6-5	CASSYSRQAYEQYF	TGTGCCAGCAGTTACTCGAGACAGGCCTACGAGCAGTACTTC